Presented here are 13 T cell receptor beta chains from one specimen sequenced in a study of blood T cell repertoires in COVID-19. Measured with immunoSEQ multiplex PCR; TCRdb has only the in-frame clones, and not every one. This table holds about 250,000 clones, around three quarters found once. Sequenced material: peripheral blood. All receptors derive from an elderly woman with acute or convalescent COVID-19.

This clone occurred a few times. The chain uses TRBV6-2 or TRBV6-3 and TRBJ2-7; TRBD1 aligns across 7 bases. Germline V gives CDR1 MNHEY, CDR2 SVGEGT. The CDR3 consists of 14 residues. Trimming took 4 bases from V and 3 from J; bases not matched to a gene: 6. The chain's CDR3 is CASSSHDRDYEQYF. Written as DNA, the CDR3 is TGTGCCAGCAGTTCCCACGACAGGGACTACGAGCAGTACTTC.

J is TRBJ2-3 and V is TRBV7-2; 9 positions match TRBD1. This CDR3 has 16 amino acids. Trimming removed 5 bases from V and 6 bases from J; junction bases left unmatched: 12. Germline CDR1 and CDR2: SGHTA and FQGNSA. The CDR3 DNA sequence: TGTGCCAGCAGCCCCCCTAGGACAGGGGTTTCCGATACGCAGTATTTT. This encodes CASSPPRTGVSDTQYF.

The genes are TRBV6-6 and TRBJ1-5; 11 bases are shared with TRBD1. CDR1 is MNHNY and CDR2 is SVGAGI in the germline V gene (reference sequence). Trimming took 8 bases from V and 6 from J; bases not matched to a gene: 6. The CDR3 has 14 amino acids. CDR3 sequence: CASLGDRGSQPQHF. The CDR3 DNA follows: TGTGCCAGCTTGGGGGACAGGGGGAGTCAGCCCCAGCATTTT.

The chain carries TRBV5-1 and TRBJ2-5, with TRBD2 as a possible D gene (5 bases). V lost 1 base and J 4 bases, leaving 14 bases between the germline ends. The CDR3 has 15 amino acids. Germline V gives CDR1 SGHRS, CDR2 YFSETQ. CDR3 sequence (DNA): TGCGCCAGCAGCTTGATCGGGGTAGGAGGAGAGACCCAGTACTTC. Encoded protein: CASSLIGVGGETQYF.

V and J are TRBV5-1 and TRBJ2-1; 8 nucleotides agree with TRBD1. CDR3 length: 14 residues. Germline lookup yields CDR1 SGHRS and CDR2 YFSETQ. The ends lost 4 bases at V and 8 bases at J; junction bases unmatched: 8. DNA of the CDR3: TGCGCCAGCAGCCTTGGTTCAGGGGGCGATGAGCAGTTCTTC. This codes for CASSLGSGGDEQFF.

The chain has TRBV20-1 and TRBJ2-3, with D possibly being TRBD2 (5 bases). In germline, CDR1 is DFQATT, CDR2 SNEGSKA (reference sequence). Trimming left V 6 bases short and J 4 bases short, with 8 bases between. CDR3 size: 11 residues. This CDR3 reads CSATRSDTQYF. The CDR3 nucleotides are TGCAGTGCAACTAGATCAGATACGCAGTATTTT.

This chain links TRBV11-2 with TRBJ2-1; tentatively, D is TRBD2 (6 bases). This CDR3 is 17 amino acids long. CDR1 SGHAT and CDR2 FQNNGV come from the germline V gene. Trimming cost V 5 bases and J 9 bases, with 26 bases left between them. CDR3 coding DNA: TGTGCCAGCAGCAGGTTAGGAGGAGGGGCCTCCGTAGGTGAGCAGTTCTTC. This translates into CASSRLGGGASVGEQFF. Supplemented by reference TRBV11-2 and TRBJ2-1, the full variable domain reads EAGVAQSPRYKIIEKRQSVAFWCNPISGHATLYWYQQILGQGPKLLIQFQNNGVVDDSQLPKDRFSAERLKGVDSTLKIQPAKLEDSAVYLCASSRLGGGASVGEQFFGPGTRLTVL.

The chain links TRBV6-1 to TRBJ1-3; 9 bases fit TRBD1. The CDR3 is 17 residues long. Germline V lookup: CDR1 MNHNS, CDR2 SASEGT. The V and J ends lost 4 bases and 4 bases, in that order; junction bases with no gene match: 11. CDR3: CASSASLGTGSGNTIYF. The CDR3 nucleotides are TGTGCCAGCAGTGCCTCCCTGGGGACAGGGTCCGGAAACACCATATATTTT.

The chain has TRBV10-2 and TRBJ2-3; the D gene is possibly TRBD1 (5 bases). The CDR3 is made up of 14 amino acids. Germline-derived CDR1 and CDR2 are WSHSY and SAAADI. V lost 0 bases, J lost 4 bases, and 8 bases lay in between. Here the CDR3 DNA reads TGCGCCAGCAGTGAGTCAGGGGCCCCAGATACGCAGTATTTT. It encodes CASSESGAPDTQYF.

In regard to this clone: This sample also contains other DNA sequences that code for the same CDR3. V usage is TRBV2 and J usage is TRBJ2-7; 9 bases map to TRBD1. V shed 4 bases and J 2 bases; nucleotides not matched to a gene: 3. This CDR3 spans 14 amino acids. Germline CDR1 SNHLY, CDR2 FYNNEI. The CDR3 spells CASSGQGGPYEQYF. As DNA, the CDR3 is TGTGCCAGCAGTGGACAGGGGGGCCCCTACGAGCAGTACTTC.

J is TRBJ1-4 and V is TRBV3-1 (or the pseudogene TRBV3-2); D possibly corresponds to TRBD1 (5 bases). This CDR3 spans 13 amino acids. Per germline, CDR1 LGHDT and CDR2 YNNKEL (reference sequence). The V and J ends lost 5 bases and 7 bases respectively, with 11 bases between them. The CDR3 DNA reads as TGTGCCAGCAGCTCATACGGGGGTGAAAAACTGTTTTTT. Protein sequence: CASSSYGGEKLFF.

The CDR3 nucleotides are TGTGCCAGTAGTATTTCGACCCGTACGGGCGAGCAGTACTTC. Amino acids: CASSISTRTGEQYF. The V and J genes are TRBV19 and TRBJ2-7; D not certain. The CDR3 loop spans 14 amino acids. V lost 3 bases to trimming and J lost 6 bases, with 15 bases between them. CDR1 is LNHDA, CDR2 SQIVND, per germline (reference sequence).

CDR3 residues: CATAGGGHTEAFF. CDR3 sequence (DNA): TGCGCCACAGCGGGGGGGGGCCACACTGAAGCTTTCTTT. The V call is TRBV10-1, the J call TRBJ1-1, with D possibly TRBD1 on 6 matching bases. There are 13 residues in the CDR3. The V gene's germline CDR1 is WNHNN and CDR2 SYGVQD (reference sequence). V was clipped by 10 bases and J by 3 bases, with 15 bases between them.